Below are 11 T cell receptor beta chains sequenced from a single sample in a study of shared clonotypes between healthy human individuals (TCRdb year 2020). Receptors were amplified or captured by the immunoSEQ multiplex PCR assay. TCRdb provides this immuneACCESS table in a form limited to in-frame rearrangements. Some clones are lacking; in checked studies, under half of them reflect an unresolved V gene, and why the rest are absent is not known. The sample contains some 980,000 clones, over 75% of them found a single time. The ten largest clones take up approximately 1.5% of the sample. Source material: memory CD4+ T cells sorted from blood. The sample's cell subset or site label is to be understood as: CD45RA-negative fraction. These TCRs come from a man aged 18-30 years in good health.

This clone was found once. This chain uses TRBV30 with TRBJ1-4; D is perhaps TRBD1 (5 bases). V was shortened by 0 bases and J by 4 bases, with 9 bases between the two germline ends. This CDR3 has 14 amino acids. Per germline, CDR1 GTSNPN and CDR2 SVGIG (reference sequence). The CDR3 nucleotides read TGTGCCTGGAGTGTCGGACACGTTAATGAAAAACTGTTTTTT. It specifies CAWSVGHVNEKLFF.

CDR3 loop: CASSYSSASRTDTQYF. The CDR3 region has the DNA TGTGCCAGCAGTTACTCTAGTGCATCGCGCACAGATACGCAGTATTTT. The V gene is TRBV6-6, the J gene TRBJ2-3; D is uncertain. Looked up from germline, CDR1 is MNHNY and CDR2 is SVGAGI (reference sequence). This CDR3 spans 16 amino acids. The ends were cut back, 0 bases at V and 1 base at J, with 11 bases in the middle.

The chain combines TRBV2 with TRBJ1-2, with D maybe TRBD1 (6 bases). Germline CDR1 reads SNHLY; CDR2 reads FYNNEI. Trimming shortened V by 6 bases and J by 8 bases, and 16 bases separated the two germline ends. The CDR3 has 13 residues. CDR3 DNA sequence: TGTGCCAGCAGCCGACGGACAGCCGAAGGCTACACCTTC. Residues: CASSRRTAEGYTF. Using reference TRBV2 and TRBJ1-2 for the parts outside the CDR3, the full variable domain is EPEVTQTPSHQVTQMGQEVILRCVPISNHLYFYWYRQILGQKVEFLVSFYNNEISEKSEIFDDQFSVERPDGSNFTLKIRSTKLEDSAMYFCASSRRTAEGYTFGSGTRLTVV.

Only a few counts were recorded for this clone. The chain uses TRBV7-2 and TRBJ2-5, with 9 nucleotides matching TRBD1. Germline CDR1 and CDR2: SGHTA and FQGNSA. The CDR3 runs to 14 residues. Trimming at V came to 5 bases and at J to 5 bases, leaving 6 bases not matched to a gene. CDR3 residues: CASSHRDRDETQYF. The CDR3 region has the DNA TGTGCCAGCAGCCACCGGGACAGGGACGAGACCCAGTACTTC.

V and J are TRBV2 and TRBJ2-4; TRBD2 might be the D (6 bases). The germline V gene encodes CDR1 SNHLY and CDR2 FYNNEI. This CDR3 contains 12 residues. The CDR3: CACRGSGDIQYF. DNA for the CDR3: TGTGCGTGCCGGGGGAGTGGGGACATTCAGTACTTC.

The chain has TRBV5-1 and TRBJ2-5; no clear D gene. Trimming took 4 bases from V and 1 from J, leaving 11 bases between them. Germline V gene sequence: CDR1 SGHRS, CDR2 YFSETQ. The CDR3 spans 14 residues. CDR3: CASSPLRAQETQYF. In nucleotides, the CDR3 is TGCGCCAGCAGCCCGTTGAGAGCCCAAGAGACCCAGTACTTC.

The V gene is TRBV5-1, the J gene TRBJ2-1; unclear D gene. Trimming stripped 1 base from V and 8 bases from J, with 16 bases between. CDR3 length: 15 residues. Germline V gene sequence: CDR1 SGHRS, CDR2 YFSETQ. CDR3: CASSLNSQFSDEQFF. The CDR3 DNA reads as TGCGCCAGCAGCTTGAACAGCCAGTTTTCGGATGAGCAGTTCTTC.

The rearrangement uses TRBV7-2 and TRBJ2-7; TRBD2 matches 11 bases. This CDR3 has 15 residues. Germline CDR1 is SGHTA and CDR2 is FQGNSA. Germline trimming cut 5 bases from V and 9 bases from J; bases unmatched to any gene: 12. The CDR3 loop reads CASSPQRLAGHMQYF. In DNA form, the CDR3 reads TGTGCCAGCAGCCCCCAGCGACTAGCGGGACATATGCAGTACTTC.

V and J are TRBV19 and TRBJ2-5; TRBD1 aligns across 10 bases. V lost 1 base and J lost 5; bases outside the gene matches: 4. CDR1 is LNHDA, CDR2 SQIVND, per germline (reference sequence). This CDR3 region has 15 residues. The CDR3 coding sequence is TGTGCCAGTAGTATAGCTGGGACAGGGGTGGAGACCCAGTACTTC. The encoded protein is CASSIAGTGVETQYF.

V gene TRBV10-3 combines with J gene TRBJ1-1, with 9 bases lining up with TRBD1. Germline assignment: CDR1 ENHRY and CDR2 SYGVKD. Trimming removed 6 bases from V and 2 bases from J; junction bases left unmatched: 4. CDR3 length: 14 amino acids. CDR3 sequence reads: CAISEGQGNTEAFF. CDR3 bases: TGTGCCATCAGCGAGGGACAGGGAAACACTGAAGCTTTCTTT.

The chain has TRBV29-1 and TRBJ2-3; TRBD2 is a possible D gene (7 bases). This CDR3 has 12 residues. Looked up from germline, CDR1 is SQVTM and CDR2 is ANQGSEA. Between the trimmed V and J ends, which lost 4 bases and 6 bases, there was a span of 11 bases. Written as DNA, the CDR3 is TGCAGCGTTGCGGGGGGCCGGGATACGCAGTATTTT. Its protein is CSVAGGRDTQYF.